Below, one T cell receptor beta chain is given with its context. This entry is derived from a study of CD8+ T cells in alopecia areata. It was cDNA, reverse transcribed from extracted RNA, that served as the sequencing template. Only in-frame clones appear in the TCRdb table, and some are missing; sequencing was by immunoSEQ multiplex PCR. Seen here are some 200,000 clones, around 50% observed once, and the top ten hold roughly 5.3%. V lost 3 bases, J lost 4 bases, and 4 bases lay in between. The germline gives CDR1 SGHDT, CDR2 YYEEEE. The CDR3 sequence is 12 residues long. This receptor was obtained from a human donor in good health. The chain is built from TRBV5-6 and TRBJ2-2, with D hard to call. Sequenced sample: CD8+ T cells sorted from blood. The CDR3 nucleotides read TGTGCCAGCAGCTGGGGCACCGGGGAGCTGTTTTTT. Its protein is CASSWGTGELFF.